Following are 8 T cell receptor beta chains from one sample sequenced in a study of CD8+ T cells in alopecia areata (dated 2018 in TCRdb). The library was generated by the immunoSEQ multiplex PCR assay. For TCR sequencing, RNA was extracted from every sample and reverse transcribed into cDNA to serve as template. What TCRdb holds here is the immuneACCESS table cut down to in-frame rearrangements. Part of the clones is not present; checked against another copy, under half of the missing clones reflect an unresolved V gene, and the others are unexplained. Present in this sample are around 97,000 clones, approximately 52% of which were seen just once. Of the sample, roughly 8.8% falls within the top ten clones. Sequencing input: CD4+ T cells sorted from blood. The receptors derive from a human donor in good health.

The chain has TRBV5-1 and TRBJ2-5, with a possible D match to TRBD1 (6 bases). The V end lost 0 bases, the J end lost 3 bases, and 12 bases lay between the germline ends. This CDR3 comprises 15 residues. Germline V gene data show CDR1 as SGHRS and CDR2 as YFSETQ. CDR3 sequence: CASSLAGRGEETQYF. The CDR3, as DNA: TGCGCCAGCAGCTTGGCCGGCAGGGGTGAAGAGACCCAGTACTTC.

Concerning this clone: Compared with germline, one end of the junction differs, possibly owing to a read error. The CDR3 here is CASSLDQGLETQYF. CDR3 nucleotide sequence: TGTGCTAGCAGCTTAGATCAGGGGCTTGAGACCCAGTACTTC. The chain joins TRBV7-7 to TRBJ2-5, with a tentative D call TRBD1 (6 bases). Germline CDR1 reads SSHAT; CDR2 reads FNYEAQ (reference sequence). The CDR3 consists of 14 residues.

The V and J genes are TRBV10-3 and TRBJ2-1; possibly TRBD1 for D (5 bases). From germline, CDR1 is ENHRY and CDR2 SYGVKD. Trimming pared 7 bases from V and 0 bases from J, leaving 10 bases between. The CDR3 sequence is 14 residues long. This chain's CDR3 is CAINGRGSYNEQFF. CDR3 DNA sequence: TGTGCCATCAATGGTAGGGGCTCCTACAATGAGCAGTTCTTC.

This clone was observed a single time. J is TRBJ1-1 and V is TRBV28, with a weak D call TRBD1 (6 bases). The CDR3 extends over 13 amino acids. V lost 3 bases and J 4 bases, leaving 9 bases between the germline ends. The germline gives CDR1 MDHEN, CDR2 SYDVKM. This CDR3 reads CASSLGRGTEAFF. CDR3 nucleotides: TGTGCCAGCAGTTTGGGCAGGGGCACTGAAGCTTTCTTT.

The V and J genes are TRBV29-1 and TRBJ1-1; D perhaps matches TRBD1 (5 bases). Germline V gives CDR1 SQVTM, CDR2 ANQGSEA. The V gene lost 4 bases and the J gene lost 0 bases, with 12 bases spanning the gap. This CDR3 has 14 amino acids. The CDR3 bases are TGCAGCGTTGGACAGTTGACCATGAACACTGAAGCTTTCTTT. Amino acids: CSVGQLTMNTEAFF.

The chain has TRBV25-1 and TRBJ2-7; D perhaps matches TRBD2 (6 bases). The V gene lost 2 bases and the J gene lost 5 bases, with 16 bases spanning the gap. This CDR3 contains 15 residues. Germline-derived CDR1 and CDR2 are MGHDK and SYGVNS. DNA for the CDR3: TGTGCCAGCAGTGAAACCCTCACGGGGGAAGACGAGCAGTACTTC. It yields the protein CASSETLTGEDEQYF.

V gene TRBV28 combines with J gene TRBJ1-1; D gene uncertain. CDR3 size: 14 residues. CDR1 MDHEN and CDR2 SYDVKM come from the germline V gene. Trimming pared 4 bases from V and 11 bases from J, leaving 20 bases between. The DNA for the CDR3 is TGTGCCAGCAGTTACCCCTCTAGGGCTCGAAGGGCTTTCTTT. It is translated as CASSYPSRARRAFF.

This chain joins TRBV6-5 and TRBJ2-7; 14 nucleotides align to TRBD2. V dropped 4 bases and J dropped 4; count of bases not matched to a gene: 6. CDR1 and CDR2 from the germline V gene are MNHEY and SVGAGI. There are 16 residues in the CDR3. CDR3 region: CASSFGLAGGRYEQYF. Written as DNA, the CDR3 is TGTGCCAGCAGTTTCGGACTAGCGGGGGGCCGATACGAGCAGTACTTC.